This T cell receptor (beta chain) was observed in a study of T cells in women clearing cervical HPV infection. In the study overall: With HLA typing for only a few women, HLA confounding remains possible. Broader study findings: CIN3+ cases had significantly higher TCR richness than controls; evenness did not differ. It is unknown whether associations predate infection; no effector/memory or HPV-specific sorting.

Trimming at V came to 2 bases and at J to 2 bases, leaving 4 bases not matched to a gene. The length of the CDR3 is 16 residues. CDR1 and CDR2 from the germline V gene are SNHLY and FYNNEI. A remark on this clone: Antigen: not known. The CDR3 goes on 3 residues after the read ends, and that part is filled in from the germline J gene.

Using immunoSEQ multiplex PCR, the repertoire was profiled, and TCRdb retains in-frame clones only, with some absent. The listing contains roughly 23,000 clones. Sequenced material: blood buffy coat. The rearrangement uses TRBV2 and TRBJ2-3; 10 nucleotides align to TRBD2. This receptor was taken from a woman between 18 and 70 years old with a cervical HPV16 infection that either progressed to CIN3+ or cleared (not recorded which). CDR3 in amino acids: CASSELAGGPTDTQYF. Partial CDR3 DNA: TGTGCCAGCAGTGAATTAGCGGGAGGCCCCACAGATACG.